This T cell receptor beta chain stems from a study of blood T cell repertoires in COVID-19. Study background: The origin of the acute and convalescent COVID-19 samples was the United States, Italy and Spain. Sources were T cells, B-cell-depleted T cells, or PBMCs; the material itself was cDNA or gDNA.

The CDR3 totals 13 residues. Trimming left V 2 bases short and J 6 bases short, with 6 bases between. The germline gives CDR1 SGHKS, CDR2 YYEKEE (reference sequence). Original processing methods: Nucleated cell counts were estimated from reference gene primer amplification. This table comes from immunoSEQ multiplex PCR, and its TCRdb copy is limited to in-frame clones, with some not included. V and J calls and clone size are copied from that table; D and trimming were computed from the DNA. The table has more than 45,000 clones, about 80% seen once. The chain has TRBV5-5 and TRBJ1-6; possible D gene TRBD1, 6 bases. Sequencing was done on a sample of peripheral blood. This clonotype was sampled from a human donor in a cohort sampled during active COVID-19. The CDR3 DNA reads TGTGCCAGCAGCTTAGGGGGTAATTCACCCCTCCACTTT. This encodes CASSLGGNSPLHF.